This entry lists 5 T cell receptor beta chains sequenced from one sample in a study of blood T cell repertoires in COVID-19. Data came from immunoSEQ multiplex PCR; TCRdb stores just in-frame clones and leaves some out. The sample has some 400,000 clones; about 89% are singletons. Specimen: PBMCs or T cells enriched from blood (not recorded which). These TCRs come from a woman aged 40 to 49 who had been exposed to COVID-19.

The gene calls are TRBV2 and TRBJ2-7; tentatively, D is TRBD2 (6 bases). The ends were cut back, 1 base at V and 5 bases at J, with 6 bases in the middle. Germline V gene data show CDR1 as SNHLY and CDR2 as FYNNEI. The CDR3 extends over 12 amino acids. CDR3 bases: TGTGCCAGCAGTGAAGGGACTAACGAGCAGTACTTC. As protein: CASSEGTNEQYF.

This chain uses TRBV18 with TRBJ2-7; 14 nucleotides line up with TRBD2. Per the germline V gene, CDR1 is KGHSH and CDR2 is LQKENI. The CDR3 contains 16 residues. The ends lost 0 bases at V and 5 bases at J; junction bases unmatched: 3. CDR3 residues: CASSPPGTSGGDEQYF. The CDR3 region has the DNA TGTGCCAGCTCACCACCCGGGACTAGCGGGGGAGACGAGCAGTACTTC.

This chain's CDR3 is CASSARQGEITEAFF. CDR3 nucleotides: TGTGCCAGCAGCGCCAGACAGGGGGAGATCACTGAAGCTTTCTTT. The chain is built from TRBV9 and TRBJ1-1; 9 bases agree with TRBD1. The CDR3 sequence is 15 residues long. Germline values: CDR1 SGDLS, CDR2 YYNGEE. The J segment lost 4 bases and the V segment lost 3 bases, leaving 7 bases of the junction unmatched. The complete variable domain, with remaining parts taken from reference TRBV9 and TRBJ1-1, reads DSGVTQTPKHLITATGQRVTLRCSPRSGDLSVYWYQQSLDQGLQFLIQYYNGEERAKGNILERFSAQQFPDLHSELNLSSLELGDSALYFCASSARQGEITEAFFGQGTRLTVV.

This clone was observed a single time. The genes are TRBV7-8 and TRBJ2-5; maybe TRBD2 (5 bases). This CDR3 region has 15 residues. Germline V gene lookup returns CDR1 SGHVS and CDR2 FQNEAQ. V was pared by 4 bases and J by 1 base, with 13 bases between. In nucleotides, the CDR3 is TGTGCCAGCAGCTCCGCCGGGGTCCGCCAAGAGACCCAGTACTTC. This translates into CASSSAGVRQETQYF.

The V call is TRBV12-3 or TRBV12-4, the J call TRBJ2-3; weak D call: TRBD2 (5 bases). V was trimmed by 11 bases and J by 2 bases, leaving 11 bases between them. The CDR3 covers 12 residues. The CDR3 is CAEGENTDTQYF. In DNA form, the CDR3 reads TGTGCCGAGGGCGAAAACACAGATACGCAGTATTTT.